Following are 30 T cell receptor beta chains from one sample sequenced in a study of beta chain features in type 1 diabetes listed by TCRdb under 2018. Libraries were made using the immunoSEQ multiplex PCR assay. The entire isolated RNA was reverse transcribed using the High Capacity cDNA Reverse Transcription Kit, and thus expressed TCRB transcripts were sequenced. This immuneACCESS table, as held by TCRdb, lists in-frame sequences with V and J called but not all clones. Of the missing ones, under half trace to an unresolved V gene in checked studies; the others have no known cause. The table for this sample lists some 270,000 clones; 12% to 15% of them were counted only once. In total, the top ten clones hold roughly 0.028% of the sample. The sequenced sample was naive CD4+ T cells from blood. What this sample's cell subset or site label stands for: true naive CD4+ T cells. The receptor set was obtained from a woman aged 40 to 49 in good health.

The V call is TRBV5-1, the J call TRBJ2-1, with a possible D match to TRBD2 (5 bases). The CDR3 extends over 17 amino acids. Germline V CDR1 and CDR2: SGHRS, YFSETQ. V was cut by 0 bases and J by 2 bases, with 15 bases left in between. The CDR3 DNA reads TGCGCCAGCAGCTTGGCAGCCGGGGTTCTCCCCTACAATGAGCAGTTCTTC. It yields the protein CASSLAAGVLPYNEQFF.

The chain links TRBV6-5 to TRBJ2-7, with TRBD1 identical over 7 bases. This CDR3 spans 16 amino acids. V shed 3 bases and J 2 bases; nucleotides not matched to a gene: 10. Germline CDR1 MNHEY, CDR2 SVGAGI. The CDR3 DNA reads as TGTGCCAGCAGTTATCGGCGGACAGGTCAGGCCTACGAGCAGTACTTC. Translated, it gives CASSYRRTGQAYEQYF.

The chain employs TRBV7-2 and TRBJ1-6; D ambiguous. V dropped 0 bases and J dropped 7 bases, with 7 bases sitting between them. Germline loops: CDR1 SGHTA, CDR2 FQGNSA. The CDR3 spans 14 residues. The CDR3 protein is CASSLALGNSPLHF. The CDR3 bases are TGTGCCAGCAGCTTAGCTCTAGGAAATTCACCCCTCCACTTT.

This clone occurred a few times. V usage is TRBV6-6 and J usage is TRBJ2-2; 8 bases map to TRBD2. The CDR3 covers 16 residues. The germline CDR1 and CDR2 sequences are MNHNY and SVGAGI (reference sequence). Trimming at V came to 6 bases and at J to 0 bases, leaving 6 bases not matched to a gene. The CDR3 loop reads CASRTGGGSNTGELFF. The CDR3 DNA reads TGTGCCAGCAGAACCGGGGGGGGGTCGAACACCGGGGAGCTGTTTTTT.

The gene calls are TRBV15 and TRBJ2-1, with D possibly being TRBD2 (5 bases). The germline V gene has CDR1 LNHNV and CDR2 YYDKDF (reference sequence). With 3 bases removed from V and 0 bases from J, the gap between germline ends came to 9 bases. The CDR3 loop spans 15 amino acids. The CDR3 nucleotides are TGTGCCACCAGCAGTCGGAGGAGCTCCTACAATGAGCAGTTCTTC. This codes for CATSSRRSSYNEQFF.

This clone was counted only a few times. The V gene is TRBV9, the J gene TRBJ2-2; the D is unclear. Germline values: CDR1 SGDLS, CDR2 YYNGEE. The CDR3 contains 13 residues. Trimming shortened V by 0 bases and J by 6 bases, and 6 bases separated the two germline ends. The CDR3 DNA sequence: TGTGCCAGCAGCGTAGTTCAATCCGGGGAGCTGTTTTTT. Protein: CASSVVQSGELFF.

In this sample, this clone turned up a few times. Here the CDR3 reads CASSGQENTGELFF. CDR3 coding DNA: TGTGCCAGCTCAGGACAGGAGAACACCGGGGAGCTGTTTTTT. The chain carries TRBV18 and TRBJ2-2, with TRBD1 matching 7 bases. Trimming removed 5 bases from V and 1 base from J; junction bases left unmatched: 1. The CDR3 has 14 residues. Germline V gives CDR1 KGHSH, CDR2 LQKENI.

This sequence joins TRBV27 and TRBJ2-2; D may be TRBD2 (5 bases). Trimming pared 1 base from V and 4 bases from J, leaving 10 bases between. Germline lookup yields CDR1 MNHEY and CDR2 SMNVEV (reference sequence). This CDR3 spans 15 amino acids. CDR3 protein: CASSLLRDVTGELFF. The CDR3 nucleotides read TGTGCCAGCAGTTTATTACGGGATGTCACCGGGGAGCTGTTTTTT.

The chain joins TRBV6-5 to TRBJ1-1; 9 bases line up with TRBD1. Germline V gene data show CDR1 as MNHEY and CDR2 as SVGAGI. The CDR3 covers 15 residues. V shed 5 bases and J 7 bases; nucleotides not matched to a gene: 11. The CDR3 loop is CASSIFQTGGNEAFF. The CDR3 DNA is TGTGCCAGCAGTATTTTTCAGACAGGGGGGAATGAAGCTTTCTTT.

The gene calls are TRBV6-5 and TRBJ1-2; 9 bases align to TRBD1. Losses at the gene ends were 0 bases for V and 7 bases for J; bases not matched to a gene: 3. The CDR3 runs to 14 residues. CDR1 and CDR2 from the germline V gene are MNHEY and SVGAGI. The CDR3 region is CASSYSGQGFGYTF. The CDR3 DNA is TGTGCCAGCAGTTACTCGGGACAGGGTTTTGGCTACACCTTC.

This clone was observed a handful of times. V and J are TRBV9 and TRBJ2-1; TRBD2 matches at 10 bases. The CDR3 is 16 amino acids. V gave up 4 bases and J gave up 4 bases; unmatched junction bases: 8. The germline V gene encodes CDR1 SGDLS and CDR2 YYNGEE. This CDR3 reads CASSQRGLAVYNEQFF. The CDR3 DNA reads TGTGCCAGCAGCCAACGAGGACTAGCGGTATACAATGAGCAGTTCTTC.

V usage is TRBV27 and J usage is TRBJ2-5, with TRBD1 identical over 11 bases. The CDR3 consists of 15 residues. V lost 5 bases to trimming and J lost 7 bases; unmatched junction nucleotides: 9. The germline V gene encodes CDR1 MNHEY and CDR2 SMNVEV (reference sequence). In DNA, the CDR3 is TGTGCCAGCAGTGCCTGGACAGGGGGCCTGGGGACCCAGTACTTC. It yields the protein CASSAWTGGLGTQYF.

This sequence joins TRBV14 and TRBJ2-7; no reliable D call. V was shortened by 1 base and J by 3 bases, with 4 bases between the two germline ends. CDR1 is SGHDN and CDR2 is FVKESK in the germline V gene. The CDR3 is 12 residues long. The CDR3 DNA reads as TGTGCCAGCAGCCAAGTCCACTACGAGCAGTACTTC. Translation: CASSQVHYEQYF.

The rearrangement joins TRBV5-4 to TRBJ2-3; 7 bases are shared with TRBD2. V shed 1 base and J 1 base; nucleotides not matched to a gene: 6. The germline V gene has CDR1 SGHNT and CDR2 YYREEE (reference sequence). This CDR3 has 16 residues. CDR3 region: CASSLRRGLGTDTQYF. CDR3 DNA: TGTGCCAGCAGCTTGCGGCGGGGGTTGGGCACAGATACGCAGTATTTT.

The rearrangement uses TRBV6-6 and TRBJ1-2, with TRBD1 matching 8 bases. Germline V CDR1 and CDR2: MNHNY, SVGAGI (reference sequence). V was clipped by 6 bases and J by 7 bases; unmatched bases: 7. There are 13 residues in the CDR3. In DNA form, the CDR3 reads TGTGCCAGCAGACCGACAGGGGCCGGTGGCTACACCTTC. The encoded protein is CASRPTGAGGYTF.

This clone occurred many times. This chain joins TRBV29-1 and TRBJ2-2; TRBD1 agrees at 8 bases. This CDR3 has 14 amino acids. CDR1 is SQVTM and CDR2 is ANQGSEA in the germline V gene. V lost 7 bases and J lost 1; bases outside the gene matches: 5. The CDR3 sequence: CSGLQGVNTGELFF. The DNA for the CDR3 is TGCAGCGGATTACAGGGGGTGAACACCGGGGAGCTGTTTTTT.

The gene calls are TRBV19 and TRBJ2-1; TRBD1 matches at 7 bases. This CDR3 has 15 residues. Germline lookup yields CDR1 LNHDA and CDR2 SQIVND (reference sequence). Trimming at V came to 3 bases and at J to 8 bases, leaving 10 bases not matched to a gene. The CDR3 DNA sequence: TGTGCCAGTAGTATCAGACCAGGGGGTGGCTATGAGCAGTTCTTC. As protein: CASSIRPGGGYEQFF. Full variable domain (remainder filled in from reference TRBV19 and TRBJ2-1): DGGITQSPKYLFRKEGQNVTLSCEQNLNHDAMYWYRQDPGQGLRLIYYSQIVNDFQKGDIAEGYSVSREKKESFPLTVTSAQKNPTAFYLCASSIRPGGGYEQFFGPGTRLTVL.

The gene calls are TRBV5-1 and TRBJ2-3; 9 bases are shared with TRBD1. With 3 bases clipped from V and 3 bases from J, the junction kept 5 bases outside the gene matches. This CDR3 is 15 amino acids long. In germline, CDR1 is SGHRS, CDR2 YFSETQ. The CDR3 here is CASSWGTGRTDTQYF. The CDR3 DNA follows: TGCGCCAGCAGCTGGGGGACAGGGAGGACAGATACGCAGTATTTT.

The genes are TRBV27 and TRBJ1-6, with a weak D call TRBD1 (6 bases). There are 16 residues in the CDR3. The germline V gene encodes CDR1 MNHEY and CDR2 SMNVEV (reference sequence). Trimming cost V 5 bases and J 7 bases, with 18 bases left between them. CDR3 in amino acids: CASSKIQGVHNSPLHF. The CDR3 region has the DNA TGTGCCAGCAGTAAAATACAGGGTGTTCACAATTCACCCCTCCACTTT.

The chain joins TRBV2 to TRBJ2-5; 13 bases match TRBD2. This CDR3 spans 15 amino acids. Germline V gene sequence: CDR1 SNHLY, CDR2 FYNNEI. With 8 bases clipped from V and 10 bases from J, the junction kept 13 bases outside the gene matches. The CDR3 sequence: CASGGRTSGGRNQYF. The CDR3 coding sequence is TGTGCCAGCGGGGGGAGGACTAGCGGGGGTAGGAACCAGTACTTC.

A few counts support this clone. The chain carries TRBV27 and TRBJ1-2; no firm D call. V was pared by 4 bases and J by 11 bases, with 17 bases between. This CDR3 comprises 13 residues. Germline loops: CDR1 MNHEY, CDR2 SMNVEV (reference sequence). CDR3 DNA: TGTGCCAGCAGTTCTCTGTCTGGCGCGGGGTACACCTTC. It encodes CASSSLSGAGYTF.

The table lists this clone with a few counts. The chain carries TRBV5-1 and TRBJ2-1; D is uncertain. V was cut by 8 bases and J by 8 bases, with 20 bases left in between. From germline, CDR1 is SGHRS and CDR2 YFSETQ. The CDR3 length is 14 residues. The CDR3 sequence is CASNAGASPHEQFF. The CDR3 nucleotides read TGCGCCAGTAATGCAGGCGCCTCTCCTCATGAGCAGTTCTTC.

The genes are TRBV10-3 and TRBJ2-7; 9 bases align to TRBD1. This CDR3 is 12 amino acids long. With V trimmed by 11 bases and J by 4 bases, 6 bases remained unmatched. CDR1 is ENHRY, CDR2 SYGVKD, per germline. The CDR3 DNA reads TGTGCCGTCCGACAGGGGGGTTACGAGCAGTACTTC. Its protein product is CAVRQGGYEQYF.

This clone was seen a handful of times. Other nucleotide sequences in the sample specify the same CDR3. The rearrangement uses TRBV5-1 and TRBJ2-5; TRBD1 matches 7 bases. The CDR3 runs 14 residues. V trimming: 0 bases; J trimming: 4 bases; junction bases outside the gene matches: 3. CDR1 is SGHRS and CDR2 is YFSETQ in the germline V gene. The CDR3 coding sequence is TGCGCCAGCAGCTTGGGACAGGGTGGAGAGACCCAGTACTTC. This translates into CASSLGQGGETQYF.

The chain carries TRBV7-6 and TRBJ2-5, with D maybe TRBD2 (6 bases). V lost 2 bases, J lost 7 bases, and 14 bases lay in between. There are 14 residues in the CDR3. CDR1 SGHVS and CDR2 FNYEAQ come from the germline V gene. As DNA, the CDR3 is TGTGCCAGCAGCTTATTAGCTAGCGTGGTGACCCAGTACTTC. It translates to CASSLLASVVTQYF.

This clone has more than one count but fewer than ten. The CDR3 reads CASSGQGINNEQFF. The CDR3 nucleotides read TGCGCCAGCAGCGGCCAGGGAATCAACAATGAGCAGTTCTTC. The J gene is TRBJ2-1, the V gene TRBV5-1; tentatively, D is TRBD1 (5 bases). The CDR3 extends over 14 amino acids. Trimming pared 4 bases from V and 5 bases from J, leaving 13 bases between. Germline V gives CDR1 SGHRS, CDR2 YFSETQ.

The chain links TRBV13 to TRBJ2-2, with a weak D call TRBD1 (5 bases). There are 16 residues in the CDR3. Trimming took 1 base from V and 4 from J, leaving 13 bases between them. The germline V gene encodes CDR1 PRHDT and CDR2 FYEKMQ (reference sequence). CDR3 coding DNA: TGTGCCAGCAGCTTAGTTCCCGCAGGGCTCACCGGGGAGCTGTTTTTT. This gives the protein CASSLVPAGLTGELFF.

This clone was seen a few times. The chain has TRBV5-1 and TRBJ2-7; the D gene is possibly TRBD1 (5 bases). Trimming removed 0 bases at V and 4 bases at J, with 5 bases between. The CDR3 covers 12 residues. Germline assignment: CDR1 SGHRS and CDR2 YFSETQ. CDR3 nucleotide sequence: TGCGCCAGCAGCTTGGAGGGGTACGAGCAGTACTTC. Protein sequence: CASSLEGYEQYF. The complete variable domain, with remaining parts taken from reference TRBV5-1 and TRBJ2-7, reads KAGVTQTPRYLIKTRGQQVTLSCSPISGHRSVSWYQQTPGQGLQFLFEYFSETQRNKGNFPGRFSGRQFSNSRSEMNVSTLELGDSALYLCASSLEGYEQYFGPGTRLTVT.

This clone showed up just a few times. V is TRBV7-2 and J is TRBJ2-6, with D possibly being TRBD1 (6 bases). Trimming took 4 bases from V and 0 from J, leaving 10 bases between them. CDR1 is SGHTA, CDR2 FQGNSA, per germline. The CDR3 has 16 residues. The CDR3 reads CASSSQGRSGANVLTF. The CDR3 DNA reads as TGTGCCAGCAGCTCCCAGGGGCGCTCTGGGGCCAACGTCCTGACTTTC. The full variable domain, its missing parts supplied by reference TRBV7-2 and TRBJ2-6, is GAGVSQSPSNKVTEKGKDVELRCDPISGHTALYWYRQSLGQGLEFLIYFQGNSAPDKSGLPSDRFSAERTGGSVSTLTIQRTQQEDSAVYLCASSSQGRSGANVLTFGAGSRLTVL.

A remark on this clone: Mismatch with germline at one junction end may stem from a read error. Other DNA sequences of this sample code for an identical CDR3. The chain carries TRBV14 and TRBJ2-7; 11 bases are shared with TRBD1. Germline lookup yields CDR1 SGHDN and CDR2 FVKESK. This CDR3 contains 15 residues. The CDR3 loop reads CASSPGTGGYNEQYF. The CDR3 nucleotides read TGTGCGAGCAGCCCCGGGACAGGGGGATATAACGAGCAGTACTTC.